The 4 T cell receptor beta chains below all came from one sample that was sequenced in a study of cytomegalovirus exposure and HLA in healthy donors (dated by TCRdb to about 2017). Library generation was performed with the immunoSEQ multiplex PCR assay. For the multiplex PCR, a mixture combining 60 forward primers for TCR Vbeta segments and 13 reverse primers for TCR Jbeta segments was used. The immuneACCESS repertoire file appears here via TCRdb, limited to in-frame rearrangements. These files lack a portion of the clones; in checked studies, under half of the deficit traces to unresolved V genes, and the cause of the others is not known. In this sample the table shows around 99,000 clones, 76% of which occur a single time. The ten most abundant clones make up 7% to 9% of the sample. Sample: PBMCs. These receptors all come from a woman aged 45-65 years in good health and CMV-seropositive.

V gene TRBV4-2 combines with J gene TRBJ2-7; 8 positions agree with TRBD2. This CDR3 spans 14 amino acids. V lost 3 bases, J lost 2 bases, and 3 bases stayed unmatched. Germline-derived CDR1 and CDR2 are LGHNA and YNFKEQ. CDR3 protein: CASSQAGGAYEQYF. CDR3 DNA sequence: TGTGCCAGCAGCCAGGCGGGGGGTGCCTACGAGCAGTACTTC.

The rearrangement joins TRBV18 to TRBJ1-2; tentative D call: TRBD1 (6 bases). Trimming left V 0 bases short and J 7 bases short, with 12 bases between. Per germline, CDR1 KGHSH and CDR2 LQKENI. The CDR3 sequence is 14 residues long. The CDR3 here is CASSPPGTLVGYTF. CDR3 sequence (DNA): TGTGCCAGCTCACCACCAGGGACATTAGTTGGCTACACCTTC. The full variable domain, with the rest looked up from reference TRBV18 and TRBJ1-2, is NAGVMQNPRHLVRRRGQEARLRCSPMKGHSHVYWYRQLPEEGLKFMVYLQKENIIDESGMPKERFSAEFPKEGPSILRIQQVVRGDSAAYFCASSPPGTLVGYTFGSGTRLTVV.

With respect to this clone: Compared with germline, one end of the junction differs, possibly owing to a read error. The J gene is TRBJ2-2, the V gene TRBV9; 11 bases line up with TRBD2. From germline, CDR1 is SGDLS and CDR2 YYNGEE. The CDR3 totals 16 residues. CDR3: CTSSERLAGSTGELFF. As DNA, the CDR3 is TGTACCAGCAGCGAACGACTAGCGGGATCCACCGGGGAGCTGTTTTTT.

This sequence joins TRBV5-1 and TRBJ1-3, with no clear D. This CDR3 has 15 amino acids. V was clipped by 3 bases and J by 3 bases, with 13 bases between them. Germline CDR1 reads SGHRS; CDR2 reads YFSETQ. CDR3 sequence (DNA): TGCGCCAGCAGCTCCTTCGATCCTAATGGAAACACCATATATTTT. Translated: CASSSFDPNGNTIYF.